Shown below are 16 T cell receptor beta chains from a single sample sequenced in a study of chemoradiotherapy in HPV16-positive cancers. Sequencing used immunoSEQ multiplex PCR; TCRdb keeps in-frame clones, though not all of them. The repertoire has tens of thousands of clones, 85% to 90% of them found once; the top ten carry 4% to 4.5%. Source: blood, taken from a patient who underwent chemoradiotherapy. The source is a human donor with HPV-associated anogenital cancer.

This clone appeared a single time. This chain uses TRBV7-9 with TRBJ1-3, with a tentative D call TRBD1 (6 bases). The CDR3 sequence is 16 residues long. V was pared by 1 base and J by 0 bases, with 10 bases between. Germline V gene sequence: CDR1 SEHNR, CDR2 FQNEAQ (reference sequence). The CDR3 DNA reads TGTGCCAGCAGCTTAGAGGGGGTCCTCTCTGGAAACACCATATATTTT. Amino acid sequence: CASSLEGVLSGNTIYF.

The chain carries TRBV5-1 and TRBJ2-7; the D gene is possibly TRBD1 (5 bases). V dropped 0 bases and J dropped 6 bases, with 13 bases sitting between them. This CDR3 spans 14 amino acids. CDR1 and CDR2 (germline): SGHRS, YFSETQ. The CDR3 sequence: CASSLEGNLGEQYF. The CDR3, as DNA: TGCGCCAGCAGCTTGGAGGGGAATCTAGGCGAGCAGTACTTC.

This chain links TRBV6-4 with TRBJ1-2; D is undetermined. The V gene's germline CDR1 is MRHNA and CDR2 SNTAGT. Deletions cut 5 bases from V and 3 bases from J, with 16 bases between. The CDR3 has 15 residues. In nucleotides, the CDR3 is TGTGCCAGCAGTTACAGCCCTGGGATGGACTATGGCTACACCTTC. Amino acids: CASSYSPGMDYGYTF.

This chain connects TRBV5-1 to TRBJ1-3, with D hard to call. There are 15 residues in the CDR3. CDR1 is SGHRS, CDR2 YFSETQ, per germline. Deletions cut 4 bases from V and 1 base from J, with 12 bases between. CDR3 region: CASSPVPGSGNTIYF. CDR3 DNA: TGCGCCAGCAGCCCCGTGCCGGGATCTGGAAACACCATATATTTT.

This rearrangement joins TRBV19 to TRBJ1-1; D not resolved. This CDR3 comprises 15 residues. From germline, CDR1 is LNHDA and CDR2 SQIVND (reference sequence). Trimming stripped 3 bases from V and 1 base from J, with 12 bases between. Here the CDR3 reads CASSMVGVKNTEAFF. The CDR3 region has the DNA TGTGCCAGTAGTATGGTAGGAGTCAAGAACACTGAAGCTTTCTTT.

The V and J genes are TRBV11-2 and TRBJ2-5; 10 bases are shared with TRBD2. The germline V gene has CDR1 SGHAT and CDR2 FQNNGV. V lost 1 base and J lost 1; bases outside the gene matches: 6. The CDR3 is 17 residues long. The CDR3 nucleotides are TGTGCCAGCAGCTTAGTTCCTAGCGGGGGCCTCCAAGAGACCCAGTACTTC. This codes for CASSLVPSGGLQETQYF. Variable domain in full (rest from reference TRBV11-2 and TRBJ2-5): EAGVAQSPRYKIIEKRQSVAFWCNPISGHATLYWYQQILGQGPKLLIQFQNNGVVDDSQLPKDRFSAERLKGVDSTLKIQPAKLEDSAVYLCASSLVPSGGLQETQYFGPGTRLLVL.

The V and J genes are TRBV18 and TRBJ1-5, with unresolved D. CDR3 length: 13 amino acids. Germline CDR1 reads KGHSH; CDR2 reads LQKENI. Trimming left V 4 bases short and J 3 bases short, with 7 bases between. The CDR3 DNA reads as TGTGCCAGCTCACAAGGCCTCAATCAGCCCCAGCATTTT. Encoded protein: CASSQGLNQPQHF. The full variable domain, its missing parts supplied by reference TRBV18 and TRBJ1-5, is NAGVMQNPRHLVRRRGQEARLRCSPMKGHSHVYWYRQLPEEGLKFMVYLQKENIIDESGMPKERFSAEFPKEGPSILRIQQVVRGDSAAYFCASSQGLNQPQHFGDGTRLSIL.

V is TRBV5-8 and J is TRBJ1-4, with 7 bases matching TRBD1. Germline V CDR1 and CDR2: SGHTS, YDEGEE. The V and J ends lost 10 bases and 7 bases, in that order; junction bases with no gene match: 10. The CDR3 covers 13 residues. The CDR3 reads CAGRDSYFEKLFF. The CDR3, as DNA: TGTGCCGGGAGGGACAGTTATTTTGAAAAACTGTTTTTT.

The chain has TRBV28 and TRBJ2-7; D unresolved. Germline V gene lookup returns CDR1 MDHEN and CDR2 SYDVKM. The germline V and J ends were trimmed by 6 bases and 6 bases, with 15 bases remaining between them. CDR3 size: 13 residues. The CDR3 bases are TGTGCCAGCAGACTACCTATTACGGGCGAGCAGTACTTC. Translated: CASRLPITGEQYF.

The chain joins TRBV30 to TRBJ2-1; D remains ambiguous. V was cut by 3 bases and J by 8 bases, with 17 bases left in between. CDR1 is GTSNPN and CDR2 is SVGIG in the germline V gene (reference sequence). This CDR3 is 14 amino acids long. The CDR3 bases are TGTGCCTGGAGCGCTCCTTCTATCGGCGATGAGCAGTTCTTC. This encodes CAWSAPSIGDEQFF.

The V and J genes are TRBV7-2 and TRBJ2-7; D may be TRBD1 (6 bases). The CDR3 sequence is 15 residues long. V lost 2 bases and J 0 bases, leaving 11 bases between the germline ends. In germline, CDR1 is SGHTA, CDR2 FQGNSA. Written as DNA, the CDR3 is TGTGCCAGCAGCTTAAACCGGGACACCTCCTACGAGCAGTACTTC. It translates to CASSLNRDTSYEQYF.

The chain links TRBV5-1 to TRBJ2-5, with D unresolved. CDR1 is SGHRS and CDR2 is YFSETQ in the germline V gene. This CDR3 has 13 residues. V dropped 0 bases and J dropped 3 bases, with 6 bases sitting between them. CDR3 nucleotides: TGCGCCAGCAGCTTGGCCCCCGAAGAGACCCAGTACTTC. Its translation is CASSLAPEETQYF.

V and J are TRBV7-2 and TRBJ1-1; D remains ambiguous. Germline lookup yields CDR1 SGHTA and CDR2 FQGNSA. This CDR3 spans 14 amino acids. V lost 4 bases and J lost 5, with 14 bases in between. The DNA of the CDR3 is TGTGCCAGCAGCTATCGACACGAAGGGACTGAAGCTTTCTTT. This translates into CASSYRHEGTEAFF.

This clone has just a few counts. The CDR3 sequence is CASSPLGYGYTF. Written as DNA, the CDR3 is TGTGCCAGCAGTCCCTTGGGGTATGGCTACACCTTC. The rearrangement links TRBV27 to TRBJ1-2; D is unclear. The V gene lost 5 bases and the J gene lost 5 bases, with 9 bases spanning the gap. From germline, CDR1 is MNHEY and CDR2 SMNVEV (reference sequence). The length of the CDR3 is 12 residues.

The chain couples TRBV28 to TRBJ1-2; TRBD1 agrees at 12 bases. The J segment lost 0 bases and the V segment lost 5 bases, leaving 1 base of the junction unmatched. The CDR3 covers 15 residues. The V gene's germline CDR1 is MDHEN and CDR2 SYDVKM. The CDR3 sequence: CASSGTGGTNYGYTF. In nucleotides, the CDR3 is TGTGCCAGCAGTGGGACAGGGGGCACTAACTATGGCTACACCTTC.

J is TRBJ1-2 and V is TRBV4-1; maybe TRBD1 (5 bases). Germline-derived CDR1 and CDR2 are MGHRA and YSYEKL. The CDR3 loop spans 13 amino acids. Trimming took off 5 bases at V and 5 bases at J, with 12 bases between the two ends. CDR3 nucleotide sequence: TGCGCCAGCAGCGCCGGGACGGAGTATGGCTACACCTTC. Encoded protein: CASSAGTEYGYTF.